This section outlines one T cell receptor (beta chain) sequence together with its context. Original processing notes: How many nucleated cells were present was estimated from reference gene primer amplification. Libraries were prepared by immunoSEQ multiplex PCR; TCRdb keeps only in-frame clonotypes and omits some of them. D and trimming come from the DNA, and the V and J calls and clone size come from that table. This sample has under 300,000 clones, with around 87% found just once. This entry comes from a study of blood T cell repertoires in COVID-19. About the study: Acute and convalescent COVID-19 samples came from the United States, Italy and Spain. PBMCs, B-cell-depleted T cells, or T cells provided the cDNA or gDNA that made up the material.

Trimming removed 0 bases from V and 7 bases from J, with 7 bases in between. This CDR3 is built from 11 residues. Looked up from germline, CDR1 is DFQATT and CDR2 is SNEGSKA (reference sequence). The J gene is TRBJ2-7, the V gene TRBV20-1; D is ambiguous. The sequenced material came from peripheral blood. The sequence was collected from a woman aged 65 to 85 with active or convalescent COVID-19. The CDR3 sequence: CSARDRLEQYF. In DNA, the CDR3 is TGCAGTGCTAGAGATCGTTTAGAGCAGTACTTC.